This T cell receptor (beta chain) was sequenced in a study of shared clonotypes between healthy human individuals. The overall study: Serving as donors were two women and a few men, whose ages spanned 18 to 49. Findings and caveats of the study: Generation probabilities were higher for clonotypes shared across all four sorted-subset donors than for unshared ones. Researchers found naive subsets generally carried larger estimated richness than memory subsets. It was anticipated that sequencing depth would influence how many clonotypes donors shared.

A remark on this clone: The antigen remains undetermined. The same CDR3 also results from other DNA sequences found in this sample.

Here immunoSEQ multiplex PCR was the method, and the copy in TCRdb shows in-frame clones only, minus some. Altogether about 1.1 million clones are present, roughly 80% being singletons, with the ten largest covering 0.89%. The sequencing sample was made of memory CD4+ T cells from PBMCs. The subset denotes: CD45RA-negative fraction. The origin of this receptor is a man between 18 and 35 years old in good health. Some clones in this sample may be carry-over from other donors' samples.

CDR3 region: CASSRGFDQPQHF. In nucleotides, the CDR3 is TGCGCCAGCTCTAGGGGTTTCGATCAGCCCCAGCATTTT. The chain recombines TRBV10-2 with TRBJ1-5, with a possible D match to TRBD1 (5 bases). CDR3 length: 13 amino acids. V was clipped by 8 bases and J by 5 bases, with 13 bases between them. Germline assignment: CDR1 WSHSY and CDR2 SAAADI.